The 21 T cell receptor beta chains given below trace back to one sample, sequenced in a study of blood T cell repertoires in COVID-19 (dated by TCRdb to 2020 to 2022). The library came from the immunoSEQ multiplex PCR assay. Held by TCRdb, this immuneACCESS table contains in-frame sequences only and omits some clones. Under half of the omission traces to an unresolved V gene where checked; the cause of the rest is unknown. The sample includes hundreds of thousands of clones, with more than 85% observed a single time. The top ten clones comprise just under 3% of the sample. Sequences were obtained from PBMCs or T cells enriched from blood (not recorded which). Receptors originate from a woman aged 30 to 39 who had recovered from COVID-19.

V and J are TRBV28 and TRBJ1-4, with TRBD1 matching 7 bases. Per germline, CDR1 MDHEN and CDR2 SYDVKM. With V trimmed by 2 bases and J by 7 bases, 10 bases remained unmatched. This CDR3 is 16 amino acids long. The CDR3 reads CASSLPSRQGREKLFF. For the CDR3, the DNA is TGTGCCAGCAGTTTACCCTCGAGACAGGGACGTGAAAAACTGTTTTTT.

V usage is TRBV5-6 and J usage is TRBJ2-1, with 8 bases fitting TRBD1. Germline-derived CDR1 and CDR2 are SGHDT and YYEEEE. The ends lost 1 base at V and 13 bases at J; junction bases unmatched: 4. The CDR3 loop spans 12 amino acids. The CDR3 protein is CASSLRGQGQFF. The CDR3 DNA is TGTGCCAGCAGCTTGCGTGGACAGGGTCAGTTCTTC.

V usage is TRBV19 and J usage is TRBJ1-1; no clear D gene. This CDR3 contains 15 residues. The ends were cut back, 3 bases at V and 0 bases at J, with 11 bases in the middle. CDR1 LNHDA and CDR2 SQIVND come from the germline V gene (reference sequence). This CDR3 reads CASSMYGTMNTEAFF. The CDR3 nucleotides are TGTGCCAGTAGTATGTACGGAACTATGAACACTGAAGCTTTCTTT.

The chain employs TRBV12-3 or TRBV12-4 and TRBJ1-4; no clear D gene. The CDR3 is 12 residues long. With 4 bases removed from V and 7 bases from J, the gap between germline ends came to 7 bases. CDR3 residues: CASSSGSEKLFF. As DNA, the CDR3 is TGTGCCAGCAGTTCGGGGAGTGAAAAACTGTTTTTT.

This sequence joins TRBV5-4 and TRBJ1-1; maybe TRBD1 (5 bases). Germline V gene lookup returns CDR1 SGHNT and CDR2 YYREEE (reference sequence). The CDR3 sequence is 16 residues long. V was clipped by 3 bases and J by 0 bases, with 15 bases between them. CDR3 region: CASSSFGGTMNTEAFF. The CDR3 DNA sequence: TGTGCCAGCAGCTCCTTCGGGGGGACTATGAACACTGAAGCTTTCTTT.

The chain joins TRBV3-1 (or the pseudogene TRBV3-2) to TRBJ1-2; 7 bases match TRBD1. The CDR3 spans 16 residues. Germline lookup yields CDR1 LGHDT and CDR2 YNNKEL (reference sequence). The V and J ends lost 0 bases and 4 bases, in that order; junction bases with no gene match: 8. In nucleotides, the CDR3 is TGTGCCAGCAGCCAAGATCGGGCAGGGGGATTCTATGGCTACACCTTC. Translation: CASSQDRAGGFYGYTF.

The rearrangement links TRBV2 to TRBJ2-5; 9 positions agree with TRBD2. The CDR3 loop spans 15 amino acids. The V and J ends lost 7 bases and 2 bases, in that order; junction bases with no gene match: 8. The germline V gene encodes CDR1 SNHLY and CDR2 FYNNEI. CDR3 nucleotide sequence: TGTGCCAGCATGGGTTTTGCGGGAGGGCAAGAGACCCAGTACTTC. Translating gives CASMGFAGGQETQYF.

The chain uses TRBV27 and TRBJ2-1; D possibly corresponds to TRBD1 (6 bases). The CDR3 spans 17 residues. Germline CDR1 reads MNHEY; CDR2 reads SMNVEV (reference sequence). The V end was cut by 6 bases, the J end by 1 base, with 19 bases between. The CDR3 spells CASRRAGGGQSYNEQFF. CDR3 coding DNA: TGTGCCAGCAGGAGGGCTGGGGGCGGCCAATCCTACAATGAGCAGTTCTTC.

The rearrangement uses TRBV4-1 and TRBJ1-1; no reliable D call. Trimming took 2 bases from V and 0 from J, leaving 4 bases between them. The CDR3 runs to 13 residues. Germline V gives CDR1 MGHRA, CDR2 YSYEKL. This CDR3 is CASSQRVNTEAFF. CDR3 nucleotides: TGCGCCAGCAGCCAACGGGTGAACACTGAAGCTTTCTTT.

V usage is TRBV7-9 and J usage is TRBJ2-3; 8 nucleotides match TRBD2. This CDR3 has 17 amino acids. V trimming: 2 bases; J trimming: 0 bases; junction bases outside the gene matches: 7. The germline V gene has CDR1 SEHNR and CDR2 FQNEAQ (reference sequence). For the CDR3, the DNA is TGTGCCAGCAGCTTATCCCATGGCGGGAGGAGCACAGATACGCAGTATTTT. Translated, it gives CASSLSHGGRSTDTQYF.

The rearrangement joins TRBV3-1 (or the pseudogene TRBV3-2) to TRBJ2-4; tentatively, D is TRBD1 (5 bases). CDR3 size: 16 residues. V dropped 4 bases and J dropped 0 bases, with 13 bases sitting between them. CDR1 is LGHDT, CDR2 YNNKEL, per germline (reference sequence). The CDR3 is CASSPKGNTAKNIQYF. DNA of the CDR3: TGTGCCAGCAGCCCCAAGGGGAACACAGCCAAAAACATTCAGTACTTC.

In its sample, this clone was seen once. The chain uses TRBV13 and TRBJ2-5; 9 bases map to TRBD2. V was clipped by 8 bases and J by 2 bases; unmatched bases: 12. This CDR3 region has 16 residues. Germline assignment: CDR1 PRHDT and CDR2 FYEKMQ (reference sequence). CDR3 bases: TGTGCCAGCTCCGCCGGCTGGACTAGCGTTCAAGAGACCCAGTACTTC. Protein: CASSAGWTSVQETQYF.

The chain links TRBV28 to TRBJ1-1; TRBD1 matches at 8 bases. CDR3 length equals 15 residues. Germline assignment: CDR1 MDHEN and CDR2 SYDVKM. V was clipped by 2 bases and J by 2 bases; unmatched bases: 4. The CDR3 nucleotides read TGTGCCAGCAGTTTAAGGGCAGGGGGCAACACTGAAGCTTTCTTT. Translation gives CASSLRAGGNTEAFF.

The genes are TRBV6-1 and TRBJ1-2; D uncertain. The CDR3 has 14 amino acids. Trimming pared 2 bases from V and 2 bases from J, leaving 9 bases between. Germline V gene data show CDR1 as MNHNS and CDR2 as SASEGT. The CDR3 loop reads CASSERDGNYGYTF. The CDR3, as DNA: TGTGCCAGCAGTGAACGAGACGGGAACTATGGCTACACCTTC.

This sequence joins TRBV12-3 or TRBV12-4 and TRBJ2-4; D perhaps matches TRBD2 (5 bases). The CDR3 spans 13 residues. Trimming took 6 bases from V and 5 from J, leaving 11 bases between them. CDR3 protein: CASSSGIENIQYF. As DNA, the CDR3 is TGTGCCAGCAGCTCCGGGATCGAAAACATTCAGTACTTC.

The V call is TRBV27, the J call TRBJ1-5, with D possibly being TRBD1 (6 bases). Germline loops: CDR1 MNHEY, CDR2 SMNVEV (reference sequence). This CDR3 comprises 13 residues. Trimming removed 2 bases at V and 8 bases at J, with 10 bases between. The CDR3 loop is CASSLGGREPQHF. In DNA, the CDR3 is TGTGCCAGCAGTTTAGGGGGCCGGGAGCCCCAGCATTTT.

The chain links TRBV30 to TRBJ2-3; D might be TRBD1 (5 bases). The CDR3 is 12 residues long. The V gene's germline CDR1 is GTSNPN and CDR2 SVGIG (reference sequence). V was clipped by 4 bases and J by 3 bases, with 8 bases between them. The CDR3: CAWTRATDTQYF. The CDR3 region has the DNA TGTGCCTGGACCAGGGCGACAGATACGCAGTATTTT. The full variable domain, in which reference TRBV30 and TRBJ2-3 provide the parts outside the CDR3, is SQTIHQWPATLVQPVGSPLSLECTVEGTSNPNLYWYRQAAGRGLQLLFYSVGIGQISSEVPQNLSASRPQDRQFILSSKKLLLSDSGFYLCAWTRATDTQYFGPGTRLTVL.

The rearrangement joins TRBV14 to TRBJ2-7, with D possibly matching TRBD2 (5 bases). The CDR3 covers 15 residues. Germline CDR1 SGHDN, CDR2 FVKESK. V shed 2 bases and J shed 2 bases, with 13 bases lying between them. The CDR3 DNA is TGTGCCAGCAGCCAAATCCTAGCATGGCCCTACGAGCAGTACTTC. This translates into CASSQILAWPYEQYF.

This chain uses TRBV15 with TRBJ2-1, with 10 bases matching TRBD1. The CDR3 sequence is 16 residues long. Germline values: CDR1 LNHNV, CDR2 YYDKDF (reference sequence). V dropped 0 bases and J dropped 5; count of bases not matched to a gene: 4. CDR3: CATSRDRGTGDNEQFF. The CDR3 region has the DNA TGTGCCACCAGCAGAGATAGAGGGACAGGGGACAATGAGCAGTTCTTC. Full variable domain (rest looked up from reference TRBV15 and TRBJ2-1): DAMVIQNPRYQVTQFGKPVTLSCSQTLNHNVMYWYQQKSSQAPKLLFHYYDKDFNNEADTPDNFQSRRPNTSFCFLDIRSPGLGDTAMYLCATSRDRGTGDNEQFFGPGTRLTVL.

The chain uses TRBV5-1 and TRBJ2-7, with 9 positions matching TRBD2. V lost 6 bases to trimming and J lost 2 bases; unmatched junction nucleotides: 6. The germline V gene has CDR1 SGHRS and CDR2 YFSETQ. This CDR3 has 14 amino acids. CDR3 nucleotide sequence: TGCGCCAGCACCTTAGCGGGAGATACCTACGAGCAGTACTTC. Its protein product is CASTLAGDTYEQYF.

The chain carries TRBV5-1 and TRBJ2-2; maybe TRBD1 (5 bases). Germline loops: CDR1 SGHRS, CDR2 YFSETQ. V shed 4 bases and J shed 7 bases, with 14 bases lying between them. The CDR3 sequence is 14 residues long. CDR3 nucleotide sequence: TGCGCCAGCAGCCCAACGGACACCCTCGGGGAGCTGTTTTTT. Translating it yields CASSPTDTLGELFF.